Listed below are T cell receptor beta chains from one sample, sequenced in a study of shared clonotypes between healthy human individuals. Sequencing used immunoSEQ multiplex PCR; TCRdb keeps in-frame clones, though not all of them. Among approximately 1.4 million clones listed, 98% were seen once. Sequences were obtained from naive CD4+ T cells sorted from blood. Receptor source: a man aged 30-40 years in good health. The CDR3 runs from the conserved cysteine through the conserved F or W. D genes are given only for firm matches. For some rows the clone size is stated as once, few or many, or as a class when expanded; others skip it.

size	D	V	J	DNA	CDR3
NA	NA	TRBV5-5	TRBJ1-1	TGTGCCAGCAGCTTCCTCACTGAAGCTTTCTTT	CASSFLTEAFF
NA	NA	TRBV7-6	TRBJ2-7	TGTGCCAGCAGCGTTGATATGCGACATAAACAGATATCCTACGAGCAGTACTTC	CASSVDMRHKQISYEQYF
NA	NA	TRBV4-1	TRBJ1-4	TGCGCCAGCAGCCAAGAGGACAGATCAACTAATGAAAAACTGTTTTTT	CASSQEDRSTNEKLFF
NA	NA	TRBV5-1	TRBJ2-2	TGCGCCAGCAGCTCGGACTCTAGTCCGGCGGTGGAGCTGTTTTTT	CASSSDSSPAVELFF
NA	TRBD1	TRBV7-3	TRBJ2-1	TGTGCCAGCAGTCCGACAGGGTACAATGAGCAGTTCTTC	CASSPTGYNEQFF
NA	TRBD1	TRBV28	TRBJ1-2	TGTGCCAGCAGTTTCCTCCCGGGATCCAGCGGGGGACAGGGGTACGGCTACACCTTC	CASSFLPGSSGGQGYGYTF
NA	NA	TRBV4-3	TRBJ2-7	TGCGCCAGCAGCCAGGGACTCTACTACGAGCAGTACTTC	CASSQGLYYEQYF
NA	TRBD1	TRBV5-4	TRBJ2-5	TGTGCCAGCAGCTTGGCAGGGGGCGCGGAGACCCAGTACTTC	CASSLAGGAETQYF
NA	TRBD2	TRBV29-1	TRBJ2-5	TGCAGCGTTGACTCCCGGGAGGCCCAGTACTTC	CSVDSREAQYF
NA	NA	TRBV15	TRBJ2-2	TGTGCCACCAGCAGAGCGGCAGGGCCGGGAACCGGGGAGCTGTTTTTT	CATSRAAGPGTGELFF
once	NA	TRBV10-3	TRBJ1-1	TGTGCCATCAGTGAGTCAAGGAACACTGAAGCTTTCTTT	CAISESRNTEAFF
NA	NA	TRBV11-3	TRBJ2-1	TGTGCCAGCAGCTTAGGAGCCGGAGAAGATGAGCAGTTCTTC	CASSLGAGEDEQFF
once	NA	TRBV6-4	TRBJ2-1	TGTGCCAGCAGTGCTCTTCCGGGCGGATCCTACAATGAGCAGTTCTTC	CASSALPGGSYNEQFF
NA	TRBD2	TRBV5-1	TRBJ2-7	TGCGCCAGCAGCTTAGAGGGACTAGCGGGTCGGATTGGGAGGGAGCAGTACTTC	CASSLEGLAGRIGREQYF
NA	NA	TRBV4-1	TRBJ1-2	TGCGCCAGCAGCCAAGACCGGACCTTGGGGAGCTACACCTTC	CASSQDRTLGSYTF
NA	NA	TRBV11-2	TRBJ2-3	TGTGCCAGCAGTCTCCTAGACTCCACAGATACGCAGTATTTT	CASSLLDSTDTQYF
NA	NA	TRBV10-3	TRBJ1-4	TGTGCCATCAGTGAACATGAAGGGGGTAGGACCGGCGGTGAAAAACTGTTTTTT	CAISEHEGGRTGGEKLFF
NA	TRBD2	TRBV28	TRBJ2-1	TGTGCCAGCAGTACCCTACTAGCGGGGCCCTACAATGAGCAGTTCTTC	CASSTLLAGPYNEQFF
NA	TRBD1	TRBV18	TRBJ2-7	TGTGCCAGCGGACAGGGGGCCTGGTACGAGCAGTACTTC	CASGQGAWYEQYF
once	NA	TRBV5-1	TRBJ2-1	TGCGCCAGCAGCTTGGTGGGGAATTCCTACAATGAGCAGTTCTTC	CASSLVGNSYNEQFF
NA	TRBD2	TRBV19	TRBJ2-1	TGTGCCAGTGGTTTTACTAGCGGGAGGAGAGGCTCCTACAATGAGCAGTTCTTC	CASGFTSGRRGSYNEQFF
once	NA	TRBV30	TRBJ2-3	TGTGCCTGGAGTGTACTACTATCTTTCACAGATACGCAGTATTTT	CAWSVLLSFTDTQYF
NA	NA	TRBV29-1	TRBJ2-7	TGCAGCGTTGAAAGAAGTTTGAGGGGCGAGCAGTACTTC	CSVERSLRGEQYF
NA	TRBD2	TRBV7-3	TRBJ2-1	TGTGCCAGCGCTAGCGGTAGCTCCTACAATGAGCAGTTCTTC	CASASGSSYNEQFF
NA	TRBD2	TRBV12-5	TRBJ2-3	TGTGCTAGTGGCCCTGACCTAGCGGGAGGGGCGGGTGGGCAGTATTTT	CASGPDLAGGAGGQYF
NA	TRBD1	TRBV7-9	TRBJ1-1	TGTGCCAGCAGCGCAACAGGGGGCGACCTAGCTTTCTTT	CASSATGGDLAFF
NA	NA	TRBV28	TRBJ1-5	TGTGCCAGCAGTTTAGAGGTTAGCAATCAGCCCCAGCATTTT	CASSLEVSNQPQHF
NA	NA	TRBV7-9	TRBJ1-3	TGTGCCAGCAGCTTTTACGACAGGAGAGGAAACACCATATATTTT	CASSFYDRRGNTIYF
NA	NA	TRBV10-2	TRBJ2-2	TGCGCCAGCAGTGAGTCGTTATTGAGGGCACAGGACACCGGGGAGCTGTTTTTT	CASSESLLRAQDTGELFF
once	TRBD2	TRBV19	TRBJ2-7	TGTGCCAGTAGTACTTCTAGCGGGAGAGACTACGAGCAGTACTTC	CASSTSSGRDYEQYF
NA	NA	TRBV5-6	TRBJ2-7	TGTGCCAGCAGCGCCCGGGGCTCCTACGAGCAGTACTTC	CASSARGSYEQYF
NA	TRBD2	TRBV5-5	TRBJ2-7	TGTGCCAGCAGCCCGGGTCCTAGCGGGAGGGCCTACGAGCAGTACTTC	CASSPGPSGRAYEQYF
NA	TRBD2	TRBV29-1	TRBJ2-1	TGCAGCGTTGAAGATAGGCGGGAGAACTACAATGAGCAGTTCTTC	CSVEDRRENYNEQFF
NA	NA	TRBV6-1	TRBJ2-7	TGTGCCAGCAGTGAAGGGTGGGGTCTGTACGAGCAGTACTTC	CASSEGWGLYEQYF
NA	TRBD2	TRBV29-1	TRBJ2-7	TGCAGCGTTGATACTAGCGGGAGGGGTATTTACGAGCAGTACTTC	CSVDTSGRGIYEQYF
NA	NA	TRBV7-9	TRBJ1-5	TGTGCCAGCAGCGGATCAGGGGACCCCCTTTCGCCCCAGCATTTT	CASSGSGDPLSPQHF
NA	NA	TRBV7-9	TRBJ1-4	TGTGCCAGCAGCTTATCCAGGGAGGGAAAACTGTTTTTT	CASSLSREGKLFF
NA	NA	TRBV10-3	TRBJ2-1	TGTGCCATCAGCACCACCGCGAGCAATGAGCAGTTCTTC	CAISTTASNEQFF
NA	NA	TRBV7-9	TRBJ2-1	TGTGCCAGCAGCTTCCCGTATAAGGGCGGGGATAATGAGCAGTTCTTC	CASSFPYKGGDNEQFF
once	NA	TRBV7-9	TRBJ2-6	TGTGCCAGCACCTCCCCGGGGGCCAACGTCCTGACTTTC	CASTSPGANVLTF
NA	NA	TRBV5-4	TRBJ2-2	TGTGCCAGCAGCTTGGACGCAGTAGGGAACACCGGGGAGCTGTTTTTT	CASSLDAVGNTGELFF
NA	TRBD1	TRBV15	TRBJ2-3	TGTGCCACCAGCACAGGGGGTAGCACAGATACGCAGTATTTT	CATSTGGSTDTQYF
once	NA	TRBV4-3	TRBJ2-1	TGCGCCAGCAGCCCCCGCATCAGCTCCTACAATGAGCAGTTCTTC	CASSPRISSYNEQFF
NA	TRBD1	TRBV11-2	TRBJ2-5	TGTGCCAGCAGCGGAACGACAGGGGTCGTCACAGAGACCCAGTACTTC	CASSGTTGVVTETQYF
NA	TRBD1	TRBV5-1	TRBJ1-2	TGCGCCAGCAGCTCAGGACAGGATTCTTATGGCTACACCTTC	CASSSGQDSYGYTF
NA	NA	TRBV7-9	TRBJ2-7	TGTGCCAGCAGCGCGAACCGACAGCCTGTGACGAACGAGCAGTACTTC	CASSANRQPVTNEQYF
once	TRBD2	TRBV10-2	TRBJ2-1	TGCGCCAGCAGGCGGGGACTAGCGGGAAGCTTTGAGCAGTTCTTC	CASRRGLAGSFEQFF
NA	NA	TRBV7-9	TRBJ2-1	TGTGCCAGCAGCTTAGCTGGGGGCTGGCAGTTCTTC	CASSLAGGWQFF
once	TRBD1	TRBV28	TRBJ1-1	TGTGCCAGCAGTCGCCCGGGACAGATGAACACTGAAGCTTTCTTT	CASSRPGQMNTEAFF
NA	NA	TRBV19	TRBJ1-5	TGTGCCAGTACGTGGGGGGGAGTCAATCAGCCCCAGCATTTT	CASTWGGVNQPQHF
once	TRBD2	TRBV10-2	TRBJ2-7	TGCGCCAGCAGTGATATGGTAGCGGGAGGCTTAGACGAGCAGTACTTC	CASSDMVAGGLDEQYF
NA	NA	TRBV5-6	TRBJ2-7	TGTGCCAGCAGCAACGGTGGCAGGCCCTCCTACGAGCAGTACTTC	CASSNGGRPSYEQYF
NA	TRBD1	TRBV4-2	TRBJ1-5	TGTGCCAGACAAGACAGGGTTACTCAGCCCCAGCATTTT	CARQDRVTQPQHF
NA	NA	TRBV2	TRBJ2-7	TGTGCCAGCAGTGATTGGAGGTTTAGCGAGCAGTACTTC	CASSDWRFSEQYF
NA	TRBD1	TRBV6-5	TRBJ2-3	TGTGCCAGCACCGTAGGGGGCCCACAGGATACGCAGTATTTT	CASTVGGPQDTQYF
NA	TRBD1	TRBV4-1	TRBJ1-4	TGCGCCAGCAGCATGCCAGGGACAGGGTCCGGAAAACTGTTTTTT	CASSMPGTGSGKLFF
NA	TRBD1	TRBV14	TRBJ2-3	TGTGCCAGCAGCCAAGGAAGGGGGACAGTTGGCGCAGATACGCAGTATTTT	CASSQGRGTVGADTQYF